These 25 T cell receptor beta chains share one sample of origin, sequenced in a study of blood T cell repertoires in COVID-19. Profiled with immunoSEQ multiplex PCR; TCRdb holds only in-frame clones, not every one. The sample has 270,000 or so clones, about 91% seen once; the top ten hold less than 5%. The sequenced material came from peripheral blood. The receptor set was obtained from a woman aged 40-49 years who had recovered from COVID-19.

The chain employs TRBV5-4 and TRBJ1-6, with D possibly matching TRBD1 (5 bases). The V gene's germline CDR1 is SGHNT and CDR2 YYREEE (reference sequence). The CDR3 is 16 residues long. Trimming shortened V by 2 bases and J by 7 bases, and 16 bases separated the two germline ends. The CDR3 nucleotides are TGTGCCAGCAGCTTAGGGCGGGGACCTCAAAATTCACCCCTCCACTTT. Translation: CASSLGRGPQNSPLHF.

The V and J genes are TRBV30 and TRBJ1-2; 8 nucleotides line up with TRBD1. The CDR3 loop spans 17 amino acids. V lost 0 bases and J lost 1; bases outside the gene matches: 10. Germline CDR1 is GTSNPN and CDR2 is SVGIG (reference sequence). The CDR3 region has the DNA TGTGCCTGGAGTGTACGGACAGGGACTACTTATAACTATGGCTACACCTTC. Its protein product is CAWSVRTGTTYNYGYTF.

The chain recombines TRBV29-1 with TRBJ1-2; D is perhaps TRBD1 (6 bases). In germline, CDR1 is SQVTM, CDR2 ANQGSEA. With 4 bases removed from V and 8 bases from J, the gap between germline ends came to 14 bases. This CDR3 comprises 12 residues. CDR3: CSVGVGGAGYTF. In nucleotides, the CDR3 is TGCAGCGTTGGGGTAGGGGGTGCCGGCTACACCTTC.

In its sample, this clone was seen a few times. The CDR3 DNA follows: TGCGCCAGCAGTGAGCCGGCTAGCTCCTACAATGAGCAGTTCTTC. Translating gives CASSEPASSYNEQFF. This rearrangement joins TRBV10-2 to TRBJ2-1; unclear D gene. The ends were cut back, 2 bases at V and 0 bases at J, with 8 bases in the middle. Germline V gene sequence: CDR1 WSHSY, CDR2 SAAADI. This CDR3 is 15 amino acids long.

J is TRBJ1-1 and V is TRBV7-9; D gene ambiguous. Germline V CDR1 and CDR2: SEHNR, FQNEAQ (reference sequence). The CDR3 has 13 residues. V lost 5 bases to trimming and J lost 10 bases, with 17 bases between them. The CDR3 here is CASSPTPAVVAFF. The CDR3 bases are TGTGCCAGCAGCCCAACACCCGCTGTTGTAGCTTTCTTT.

For the CDR3, the DNA is TGTGCCAGCAGCCAAGATAGGAGCAACGGGGAGACCCAGTACTTC. Protein product: CASSQDRSNGETQYF. The J gene is TRBJ2-5, the V gene TRBV3-1 (or the pseudogene TRBV3-2); D gene unclear. The germline V gene has CDR1 LGHDT and CDR2 YNNKEL (reference sequence). This CDR3 comprises 15 residues. V lost 0 bases to trimming and J lost 5 bases, with 13 bases between them.

The chain combines TRBV11-2 with TRBJ2-1, with 10 bases that match TRBD2. J gave up 0 bases and V 5 bases, and 7 bases lay outside the gene matches. Germline V gene data show CDR1 as SGHAT and CDR2 as FQNNGV. This CDR3 is built from 17 residues. The chain's CDR3 is CASSPRVAGGSYNEQFF. The CDR3 DNA is TGTGCCAGCAGCCCCAGAGTAGCGGGAGGCTCCTACAATGAGCAGTTCTTC. The entire variable domain, with the rest obtained from reference TRBV11-2 and TRBJ2-1, is as follows: EAGVAQSPRYKIIEKRQSVAFWCNPISGHATLYWYQQILGQGPKLLIQFQNNGVVDDSQLPKDRFSAERLKGVDSTLKIQPAKLEDSAVYLCASSPRVAGGSYNEQFFGPGTRLTVL.

The gene calls are TRBV5-4 and TRBJ1-2; D might be TRBD1 (5 bases). V was pared by 3 bases and J by 9 bases, with 15 bases between. The CDR3 is made up of 13 amino acids. The germline V gene encodes CDR1 SGHNT and CDR2 YYREEE (reference sequence). Here the CDR3 reads CASSSQGGFSYTF. The CDR3 DNA is TGTGCCAGCAGCTCCCAGGGAGGGTTTAGCTACACCTTC.

This clone was seen just once. This sequence joins TRBV28 and TRBJ1-5, with D perhaps matching TRBD1 (6 bases). The V gene's germline CDR1 is MDHEN and CDR2 SYDVKM. The CDR3 is made up of 13 amino acids. V gave up 3 bases and J gave up 8 bases, with 11 bases separating them. CDR3 coding DNA: TGTGCCAGCAGTTTGTTAGCAGGGGAGCCCCAGCATTTT. Protein product: CASSLLAGEPQHF.

The chain has TRBV5-6 and TRBJ2-3; D is unresolved. V was cut by 0 bases and J by 0 bases, with 11 bases left in between. The CDR3 has 16 amino acids. CDR1 SGHDT and CDR2 YYEEEE come from the germline V gene. In nucleotides, the CDR3 is TGTGCCAGCAGCTTGGTTCTGGGCACGAGCACAGATACGCAGTATTTT. Translation gives CASSLVLGTSTDTQYF.

The DNA of the CDR3 is TGTGCCAGCAGGGTTGCTACTAGCGGGGCGGGTGAGCAGTTCTTC. It codes for CASRVATSGAGEQFF. The chain joins TRBV6-5 to TRBJ2-1; TRBD2 aligns across 10 bases. The CDR3 loop spans 15 amino acids. Germline V CDR1 and CDR2: MNHEY, SVGAGI. V was pared by 6 bases and J by 9 bases, with 11 bases of the junction left unmatched.

The chain is built from TRBV28 and TRBJ2-1, with 10 bases identical to TRBD2. With V trimmed by 6 bases and J by 4 bases, 9 bases remained unmatched. The CDR3 contains 16 residues. Germline CDR1 and CDR2: MDHEN and SYDVKM. CDR3 bases: TGTGCCAGCAGCGGCGGACTAGCGGTAAATTACAATGAGCAGTTCTTC. It specifies CASSGGLAVNYNEQFF.

The chain links TRBV5-4 to TRBJ2-3; possible D gene TRBD2, 7 bases. This CDR3 comprises 16 residues. The germline V gene encodes CDR1 SGHNT and CDR2 YYREEE (reference sequence). The V end was cut by 1 base, the J end by 4 bases, with 16 bases between. CDR3 sequence: CASSLKGGGAADTQYF. DNA for the CDR3: TGTGCCAGCAGCTTGAAGGGTGGGGGGGCCGCAGATACGCAGTATTTT.

The gene calls are TRBV3-1 (or the pseudogene TRBV3-2) and TRBJ1-2; D possibly corresponds to TRBD1 (6 bases). V lost 6 bases, J lost 1 base, and 15 bases lay in between. CDR3 size: 15 residues. CDR1 is LGHDT, CDR2 YNNKEL, per germline (reference sequence). Here the CDR3 DNA reads TGTGCCAGCAGTCTCGGGACACCTTTTAACTATGGCTACACCTTC. This gives the protein CASSLGTPFNYGYTF.

The V gene is TRBV6-2 or TRBV6-3, the J gene TRBJ2-7, with 14 bases matching TRBD2. The CDR3 consists of 17 residues. V lost 4 bases and J lost 6; bases outside the gene matches: 11. CDR1 MNHEY and CDR2 SVGEGT come from the germline V gene. The CDR3 spells CASSSPGLAGAGLEQYV. CDR3 sequence (DNA): TGTGCCAGCAGTTCACCGGGACTAGCGGGAGCGGGCCTCGAGCAGTACGTC.

This chain joins TRBV11-3 and TRBJ1-1, with D tentatively TRBD1 (5 bases). This CDR3 region has 14 residues. The V and J ends lost 7 bases and 1 base respectively, with 13 bases between them. The germline V gene has CDR1 SGHNT and CDR2 YENEEA. The CDR3 DNA reads as TGTGCCAGCATTGGGGCAGGGAAGAACACTGAAGCTTTCTTT. Protein sequence: CASIGAGKNTEAFF.

The CDR3 region has the DNA TGTGCCAGCACTGCAGGGTTCAGCCACTATGGCTACACCTTC. Its translation is CASTAGFSHYGYTF. This chain connects TRBV25-1 to TRBJ1-2; maybe TRBD1 (5 bases). V was cut by 7 bases and J by 3 bases, with 15 bases left in between. Germline V gene sequence: CDR1 MGHDK, CDR2 SYGVNS. The length of the CDR3 is 14 residues.

The chain has TRBV6-2 or TRBV6-3 and TRBJ1-1; 7 bases are shared with TRBD1. V was pared by 2 bases and J by 7 bases, with 7 bases of the junction left unmatched. CDR1 MNHEY and CDR2 SVGEGT come from the germline V gene. The CDR3 sequence is 14 residues long. CDR3 nucleotides: TGTGCCAGCAGTTACGCCACGGGACAGATTGAAGCTTTCTTT. Translated, it gives CASSYATGQIEAFF.

The genes are TRBV12-5 and TRBJ1-4, with no clear D. V was clipped by 0 bases and J by 7 bases, with 9 bases between them. Germline V gives CDR1 LGHNT, CDR2 FRNRAP. The CDR3 contains 14 residues. CDR3 DNA sequence: TGTGCTAGTGGTTTGGTAGTGGGCAGTGAAAAACTGTTTTTT. This sequence encodes CASGLVVGSEKLFF.

This clone has just one count. CDR3 amino acids: CASSIRDSKNEKLFF. The CDR3 DNA reads as TGTGCCAGTAGTATACGGGACAGTAAAAATGAAAAACTGTTTTTT. The V gene is TRBV19, the J gene TRBJ1-4; 7 nucleotides line up with TRBD1. V lost 2 bases to trimming and J lost 5 bases; unmatched junction nucleotides: 5. This CDR3 is 15 amino acids long. Per germline, CDR1 LNHDA and CDR2 SQIVND (reference sequence).

This chain links TRBV7-3 with TRBJ2-1; D is ambiguous. The CDR3 totals 16 residues. Trimming shortened V by 2 bases and J by 4 bases, and 15 bases separated the two germline ends. CDR1 SGHTA and CDR2 FQGTGA come from the germline V gene. CDR3 sequence: CASSLSLSSFYNEQFF. As DNA, the CDR3 is TGTGCCAGCAGCTTATCTTTGTCCTCCTTTTACAATGAGCAGTTCTTC.

This chain uses TRBV7-9 with TRBJ2-1; D may be TRBD1 (6 bases). The CDR3 totals 13 residues. With 1 base removed from V and 6 bases from J, the gap between germline ends came to 7 bases. In germline, CDR1 is SEHNR, CDR2 FQNEAQ (reference sequence). CDR3 protein: CASSLGGGNEQFF. The CDR3 DNA follows: TGTGCCAGCAGCTTAGGAGGGGGCAATGAGCAGTTCTTC.

V is TRBV7-8 and J is TRBJ1-2, with D unresolved. The length of the CDR3 is 19 residues. V was cut by 0 bases and J by 0 bases, with 20 bases left in between. Germline V gene lookup returns CDR1 SGHVS and CDR2 FQNEAQ. CDR3: CASSLARLGAGSANYGYTF. CDR3 in DNA: TGTGCCAGCAGCTTAGCCAGGCTGGGAGCAGGCTCAGCTAACTATGGCTACACCTTC.

The sample holds one count of this clone. DNA of the CDR3: TGCGCCAGCAGCCCCCACGGGTTTAATGAGCAGTTCTTC. As protein: CASSPHGFNEQFF. The chain recombines TRBV4-1 with TRBJ2-1; D unresolved. In germline, CDR1 is MGHRA, CDR2 YSYEKL. The V and J ends lost 4 bases and 7 bases respectively, with 11 bases between them. The CDR3 is made up of 13 amino acids.

The gene calls are TRBV6-5 and TRBJ2-7; a weak D match, TRBD2 (6 bases). The CDR3 is made up of 11 amino acids. The germline V gene encodes CDR1 MNHEY and CDR2 SVGAGI. V was cut by 8 bases and J by 3 bases, with 8 bases left in between. The CDR3 DNA sequence: TGTGCCAGCTGGGGGGTCTACGAGCAGTACTTC. Amino acids: CASWGVYEQYF.